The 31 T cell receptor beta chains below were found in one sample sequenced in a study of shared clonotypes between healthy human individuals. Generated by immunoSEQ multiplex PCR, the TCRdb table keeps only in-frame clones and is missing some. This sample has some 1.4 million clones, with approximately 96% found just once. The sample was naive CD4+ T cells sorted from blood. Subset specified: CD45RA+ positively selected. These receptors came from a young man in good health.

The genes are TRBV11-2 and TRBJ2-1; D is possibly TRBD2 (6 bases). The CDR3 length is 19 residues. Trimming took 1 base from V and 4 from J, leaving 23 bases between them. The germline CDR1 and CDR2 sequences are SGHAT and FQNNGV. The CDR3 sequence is CASSLVVGGIEGRYNEQFF. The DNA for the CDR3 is TGTGCCAGCAGCTTAGTAGTCGGCGGGATAGAGGGTCGTTACAATGAGCAGTTCTTC.

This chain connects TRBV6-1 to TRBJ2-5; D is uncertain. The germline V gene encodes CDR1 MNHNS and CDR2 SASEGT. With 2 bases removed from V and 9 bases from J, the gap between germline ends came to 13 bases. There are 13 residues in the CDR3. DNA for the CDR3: TGTGCCAGCAGTGAAAATGACCGGTGGGCCCAGTACTTC. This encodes CASSENDRWAQYF.

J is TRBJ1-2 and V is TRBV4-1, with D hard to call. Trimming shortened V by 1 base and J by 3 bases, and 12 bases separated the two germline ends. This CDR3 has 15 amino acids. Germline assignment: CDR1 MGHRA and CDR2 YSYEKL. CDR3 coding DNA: TGCGCCAGCAGCCAAGTGCCTGCCAGTCACTATGGCTACACCTTC. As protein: CASSQVPASHYGYTF.

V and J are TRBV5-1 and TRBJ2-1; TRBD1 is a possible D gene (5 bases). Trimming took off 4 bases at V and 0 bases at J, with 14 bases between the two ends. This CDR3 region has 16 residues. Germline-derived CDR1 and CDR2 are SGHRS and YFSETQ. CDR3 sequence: CASSDGRASSYNEQFF. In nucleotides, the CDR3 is TGCGCCAGCAGCGACGGCAGGGCAAGCTCCTACAATGAGCAGTTCTTC.

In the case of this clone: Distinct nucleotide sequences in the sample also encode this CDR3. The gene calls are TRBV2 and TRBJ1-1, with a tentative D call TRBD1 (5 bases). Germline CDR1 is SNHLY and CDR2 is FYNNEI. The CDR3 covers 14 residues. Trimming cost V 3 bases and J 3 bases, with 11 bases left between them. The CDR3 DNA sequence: TGTGCCAGCAGTGATCAGGGAGCGGACACTGAAGCTTTCTTT. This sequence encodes CASSDQGADTEAFF. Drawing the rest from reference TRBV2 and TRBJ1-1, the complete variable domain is EPEVTQTPSHQVTQMGQEVILRCVPISNHLYFYWYRQILGQKVEFLVSFYNNEISEKSEIFDDQFSVERPDGSNFTLKIRSTKLEDSAMYFCASSDQGADTEAFFGQGTRLTVV.

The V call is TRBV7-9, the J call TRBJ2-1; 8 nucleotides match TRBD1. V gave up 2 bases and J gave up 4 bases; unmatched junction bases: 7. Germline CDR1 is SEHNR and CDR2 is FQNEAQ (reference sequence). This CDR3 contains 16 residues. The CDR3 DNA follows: TGTGCCAGCAGCTTAATTGGACAGGGAACGTACAATGAGCAGTTCTTC. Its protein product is CASSLIGQGTYNEQFF.

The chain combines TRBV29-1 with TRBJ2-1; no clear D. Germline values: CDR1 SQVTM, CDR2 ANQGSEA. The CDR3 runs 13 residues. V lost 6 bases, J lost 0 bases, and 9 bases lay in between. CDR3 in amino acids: CSVQINSYNEQFF. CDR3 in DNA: TGCAGCGTCCAAATAAACTCCTACAATGAGCAGTTCTTC.

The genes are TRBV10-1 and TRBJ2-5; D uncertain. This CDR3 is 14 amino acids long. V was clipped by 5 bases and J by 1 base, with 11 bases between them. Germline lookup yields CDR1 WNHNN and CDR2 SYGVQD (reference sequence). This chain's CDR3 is CASSPDSPQETQYF. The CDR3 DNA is TGCGCCAGCAGTCCTGACTCGCCCCAAGAGACCCAGTACTTC.

In nucleotides, the CDR3 is TGCGCCAGCAGCGCGAGCGGGGTTGACATTCAGTACTTC. As protein: CASSASGVDIQYF. The rearrangement uses TRBV5-1 and TRBJ2-4; 7 nucleotides align to TRBD2. J gave up 8 bases and V 4 bases, and 6 bases lay outside the gene matches. Germline CDR1 SGHRS, CDR2 YFSETQ. This CDR3 region has 13 residues.

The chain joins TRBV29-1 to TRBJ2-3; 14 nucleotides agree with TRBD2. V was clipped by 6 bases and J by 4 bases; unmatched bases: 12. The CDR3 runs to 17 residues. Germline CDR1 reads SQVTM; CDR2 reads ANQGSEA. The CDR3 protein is CSVATPTSGRVADTQYF. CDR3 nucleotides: TGCAGCGTCGCTACCCCGACTAGCGGGAGGGTCGCAGATACGCAGTATTTT.

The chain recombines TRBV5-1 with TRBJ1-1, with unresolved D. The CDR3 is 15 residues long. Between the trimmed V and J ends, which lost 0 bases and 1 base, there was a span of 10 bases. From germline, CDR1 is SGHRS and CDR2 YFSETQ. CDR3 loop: CASSLAVGSNTEAFF. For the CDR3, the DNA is TGCGCCAGCAGCTTGGCCGTCGGTTCGAACACTGAAGCTTTCTTT.

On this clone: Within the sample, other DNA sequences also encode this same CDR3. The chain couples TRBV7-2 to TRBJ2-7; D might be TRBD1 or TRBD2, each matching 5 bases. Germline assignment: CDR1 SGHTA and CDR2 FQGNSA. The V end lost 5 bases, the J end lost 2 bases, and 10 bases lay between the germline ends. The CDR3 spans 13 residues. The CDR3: CASSPGRAYEQYF. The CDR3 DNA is TGTGCCAGCAGCCCGGGGCGGGCCTACGAGCAGTACTTC.

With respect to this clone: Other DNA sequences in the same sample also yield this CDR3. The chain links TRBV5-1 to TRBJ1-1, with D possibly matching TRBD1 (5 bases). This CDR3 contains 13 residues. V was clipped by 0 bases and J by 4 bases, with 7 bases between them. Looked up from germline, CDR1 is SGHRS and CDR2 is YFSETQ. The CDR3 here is CASSLDGGTEAFF. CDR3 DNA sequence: TGCGCCAGCAGCTTGGATGGGGGCACTGAAGCTTTCTTT.

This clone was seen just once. CDR3 nucleotide sequence: TGTGCCAGCAGTTCCGCGGGGGAGCGGTCGGTAAAACTGTTTTTT. Translation: CASSSAGERSVKLFF. The V and J genes are TRBV28 and TRBJ1-4, with D tentatively TRBD1 (5 bases). Looked up from germline, CDR1 is MDHEN and CDR2 is SYDVKM. Trimming stripped 4 bases from V and 10 bases from J, with 19 bases between. The CDR3 spans 15 residues.

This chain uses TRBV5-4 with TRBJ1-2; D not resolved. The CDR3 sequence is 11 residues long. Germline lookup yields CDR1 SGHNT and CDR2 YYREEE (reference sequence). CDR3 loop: CAPGKTYGYTF. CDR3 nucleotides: TGTGCACCAGGAAAGACCTATGGCTACACCTTC.

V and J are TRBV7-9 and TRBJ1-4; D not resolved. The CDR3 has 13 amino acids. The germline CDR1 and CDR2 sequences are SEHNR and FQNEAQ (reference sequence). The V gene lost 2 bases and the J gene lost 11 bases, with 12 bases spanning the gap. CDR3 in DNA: TGTGCCAGCAGCTTAAGAAGGGAAGGGAAACTGTTTTTT. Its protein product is CASSLRREGKLFF. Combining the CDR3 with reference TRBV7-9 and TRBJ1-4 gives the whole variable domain DTGVSQNPRHKITKRGQNVTFRCDPISEHNRLYWYRQTLGQGPEFLTYFQNEAQLEKSRLLSDRFSAERPKGSFSTLEIQRTEQGDSAMYLCASSLRREGKLFFGSGTQLSVL.

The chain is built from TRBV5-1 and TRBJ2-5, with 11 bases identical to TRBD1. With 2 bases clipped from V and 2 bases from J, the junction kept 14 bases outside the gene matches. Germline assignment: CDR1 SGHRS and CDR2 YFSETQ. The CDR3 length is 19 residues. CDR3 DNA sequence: TGCGCCAGCAGCTTTGCCGGACAGGGGGCACTAAATTCTCAAGAGACCCAGTACTTC. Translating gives CASSFAGQGALNSQETQYF.

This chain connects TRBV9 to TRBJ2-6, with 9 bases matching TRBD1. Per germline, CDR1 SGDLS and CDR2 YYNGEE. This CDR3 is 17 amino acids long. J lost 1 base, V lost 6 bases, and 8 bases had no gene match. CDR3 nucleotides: TGTGCCAGCACACCGGGACAGGGTACTTCTGGGGCCAACGTCCTGACTTTC. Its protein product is CASTPGQGTSGANVLTF.

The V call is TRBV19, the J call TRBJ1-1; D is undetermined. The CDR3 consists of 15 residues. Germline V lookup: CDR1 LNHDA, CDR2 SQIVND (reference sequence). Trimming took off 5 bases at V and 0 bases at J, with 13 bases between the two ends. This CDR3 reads CASSHRYPMNTEAFF. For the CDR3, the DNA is TGTGCCAGTAGTCATAGGTACCCCATGAACACTGAAGCTTTCTTT.

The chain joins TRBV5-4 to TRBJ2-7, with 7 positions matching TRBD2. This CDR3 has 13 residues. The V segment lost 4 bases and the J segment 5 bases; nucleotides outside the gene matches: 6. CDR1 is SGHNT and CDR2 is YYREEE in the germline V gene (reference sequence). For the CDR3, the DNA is TGTGCCAGCAGCAAACGGGAGGCCAACGAGCAGTACTTC. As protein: CASSKREANEQYF. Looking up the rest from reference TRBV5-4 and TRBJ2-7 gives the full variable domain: ETGVTQSPTHLIKTRGQQVTLRCSSQSGHNTVSWYQQALGQGPQFIFQYYREEENGRGNFPPRFSGLQFPNYSSELNVNALELDDSALYLCASSKREANEQYFGPGTRLTVT.

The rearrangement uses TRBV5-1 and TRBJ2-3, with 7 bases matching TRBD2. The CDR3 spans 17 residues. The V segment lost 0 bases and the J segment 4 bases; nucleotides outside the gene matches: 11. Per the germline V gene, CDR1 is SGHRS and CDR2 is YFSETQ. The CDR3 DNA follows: TGCGCCAGCAGCTTGGTACGCCTAGCGGAAGTGGCAGATACGCAGTATTTT. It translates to CASSLVRLAEVADTQYF.

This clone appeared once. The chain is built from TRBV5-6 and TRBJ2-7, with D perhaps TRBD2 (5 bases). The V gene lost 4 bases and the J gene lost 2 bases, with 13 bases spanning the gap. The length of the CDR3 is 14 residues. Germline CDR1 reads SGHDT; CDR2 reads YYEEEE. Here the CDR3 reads CASSEAATPYEQYF. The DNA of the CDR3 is TGTGCCAGCAGCGAAGCGGCCACTCCCTACGAGCAGTACTTC.

The CDR3 sequence is CATSRADTYEQYF. As DNA, the CDR3 is TGTGCCACCAGCAGAGCGGACACCTACGAGCAGTACTTC. The V call is TRBV15, the J call TRBJ2-7, with D tentatively TRBD1 (5 bases). Trimming took 1 base from V and 2 from J, leaving 6 bases between them. CDR1 and CDR2 (germline): LNHNV, YYDKDF (reference sequence). The CDR3 runs to 13 residues.

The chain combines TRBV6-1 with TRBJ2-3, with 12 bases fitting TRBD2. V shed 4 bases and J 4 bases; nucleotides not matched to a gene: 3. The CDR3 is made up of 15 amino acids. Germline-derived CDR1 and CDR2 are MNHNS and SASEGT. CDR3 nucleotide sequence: TGTGCCAGCAGTGTCCTAGCGGGGGGGGCAGATACGCAGTATTTT. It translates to CASSVLAGGADTQYF.

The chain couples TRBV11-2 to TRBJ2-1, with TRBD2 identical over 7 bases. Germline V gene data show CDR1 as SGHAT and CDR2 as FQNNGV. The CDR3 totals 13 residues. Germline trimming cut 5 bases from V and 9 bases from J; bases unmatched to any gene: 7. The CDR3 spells CASSSEQRGEQFF. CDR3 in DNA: TGTGCCAGCAGCAGTGAGCAGCGGGGTGAGCAGTTCTTC.

In nucleotides, the CDR3 is TGTGCCAGCAGCTCAATATCACACTCTGGGGCCAACGTCCTGACTTTC. Protein sequence: CASSSISHSGANVLTF. The chain links TRBV7-2 to TRBJ2-6; D gene unclear. The V gene lost 4 bases and the J gene lost 0 bases, with 10 bases spanning the gap. CDR1 and CDR2 (germline): SGHTA, FQGNSA. The CDR3 contains 16 residues.

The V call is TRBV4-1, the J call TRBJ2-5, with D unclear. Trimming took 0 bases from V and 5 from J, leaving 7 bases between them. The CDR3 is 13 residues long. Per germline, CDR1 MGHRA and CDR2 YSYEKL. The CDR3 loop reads CASSQDLFETQYF. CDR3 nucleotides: TGCGCCAGCAGCCAAGACCTGTTCGAGACCCAGTACTTC.

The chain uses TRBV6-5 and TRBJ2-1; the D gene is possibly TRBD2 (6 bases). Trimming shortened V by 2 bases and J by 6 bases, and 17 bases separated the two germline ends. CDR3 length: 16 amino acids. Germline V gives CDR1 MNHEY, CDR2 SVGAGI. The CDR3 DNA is TGTGCCAGCAGTTACAGGCGGAAGCGGAGGGGCAATGAGCAGTTCTTC. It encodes CASSYRRKRRGNEQFF.

CDR3 amino acids: CASSARASNQPQHF. DNA of the CDR3: TGTGCCAGCAGCGCCCGGGCCAGCAATCAGCCCCAGCATTTT. This chain joins TRBV7-6 and TRBJ1-5; unclear D gene. Germline V gene data show CDR1 as SGHVS and CDR2 as FNYEAQ. V lost 5 bases and J 1 base, leaving 9 bases between the germline ends. This CDR3 is 14 amino acids long.

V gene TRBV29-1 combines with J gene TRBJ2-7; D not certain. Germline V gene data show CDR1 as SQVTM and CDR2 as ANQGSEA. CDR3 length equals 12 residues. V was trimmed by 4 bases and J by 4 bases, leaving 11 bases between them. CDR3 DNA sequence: TGCAGCGTTGCCGGCGGCCGTTACGAGCAGTACTTC. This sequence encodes CSVAGGRYEQYF.

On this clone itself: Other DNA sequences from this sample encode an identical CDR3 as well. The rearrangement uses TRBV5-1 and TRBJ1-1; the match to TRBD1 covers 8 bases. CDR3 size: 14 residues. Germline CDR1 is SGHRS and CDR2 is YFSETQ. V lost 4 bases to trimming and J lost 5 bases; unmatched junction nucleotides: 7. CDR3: CASSPQGAGTEAFF. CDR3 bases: TGCGCCAGCAGCCCGCAGGGGGCGGGGACTGAAGCTTTCTTT. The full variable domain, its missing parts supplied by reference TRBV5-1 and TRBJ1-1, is KAGVTQTPRYLIKTRGQQVTLSCSPISGHRSVSWYQQTPGQGLQFLFEYFSETQRNKGNFPGRFSGRQFSNSRSEMNVSTLELGDSALYLCASSPQGAGTEAFFGQGTRLTVV.